Each of the 20 T cell receptor beta chains below was sequenced from the same sample in a study of PD-L1 blockade in urothelial cancer. TCRdb's copy holds only in-frame clones and misses some; the assay was immunoSEQ multiplex PCR. The sample lists under 90,000 clones, more than 85% occurring once. The sequenced sample was PBMCs, obtained around atezolizumab (anti-PD-L1) treatment. Receptors were obtained from a man in his sixties with urothelial cancer.

The chain has TRBV4-3 and TRBJ2-2, with TRBD2 as a possible D gene (7 bases). CDR3 length equals 16 residues. Looked up from germline, CDR1 is LGHNA and CDR2 is YSLEER. V was pared by 0 bases and J by 4 bases, with 12 bases between. The CDR3 DNA reads TGCGCCAGCAGCCAAGAGATGGGGGGGCGCACCGGGGAGCTGTTTTTT. This sequence encodes CASSQEMGGRTGELFF.

The rearrangement uses TRBV4-2 and TRBJ2-7; the D gene is possibly TRBD2 (6 bases). V was clipped by 0 bases and J by 2 bases, with 14 bases between them. Germline CDR1 and CDR2: LGHNA and YNFKEQ. This CDR3 is 16 amino acids long. The DNA for the CDR3 is TGTGCCAGCAGCCAAGAGCGAATAGCGGAGACCTACGAGCAGTACTTC. Encoded protein: CASSQERIAETYEQYF.

The chain employs TRBV9 and TRBJ2-7, with a tentative D call TRBD1 (5 bases). Trimming left V 4 bases short and J 7 bases short, with 27 bases between. Looked up from germline, CDR1 is SGDLS and CDR2 is YYNGEE. The CDR3 runs to 17 residues. The chain's CDR3 is CASSLGPRPGYGREQYF. The DNA of the CDR3 is TGTGCCAGCAGCCTGGGGCCCCGACCAGGGTATGGTCGAGAGCAGTACTTC.

This chain links TRBV2 with TRBJ2-1; D gene unclear. V was trimmed by 1 base and J by 4 bases, leaving 8 bases between them. Germline V CDR1 and CDR2: SNHLY, FYNNEI. This CDR3 has 14 amino acids. DNA of the CDR3: TGTGCCAGCAGTGAAGACGGAGCGTACAATGAGCAGTTCTTC. Protein: CASSEDGAYNEQFF.

The CDR3 DNA reads as TGTGCCACCAGGGGGCTCGCTGGAAACACCATATATTTT. The encoded protein is CATRGLAGNTIYF. The V and J genes are TRBV5-5 and TRBJ1-3; 8 bases are shared with TRBD1. The CDR3 runs 13 residues. The V and J ends lost 9 bases and 2 bases, in that order; junction bases with no gene match: 4. Germline V gene data show CDR1 as SGHKS and CDR2 as YYEKEE (reference sequence).

V gene TRBV19 combines with J gene TRBJ1-1; 8 nucleotides align to TRBD1. The CDR3 loop spans 14 amino acids. The trim removed 3 bases at V and 5 bases at J, leaving 5 bases unmatched. CDR1 is LNHDA, CDR2 SQIVND, per germline (reference sequence). This chain's CDR3 is CASSIGQGGTEAFF. The CDR3 DNA reads TGTGCCAGTAGTATCGGACAGGGAGGAACTGAAGCTTTCTTT.

The V call is TRBV6-1, the J call TRBJ1-2; 11 bases agree with TRBD1. This CDR3 contains 16 residues. Germline-derived CDR1 and CDR2 are MNHNS and SASEGT. Trimming cost V 0 bases and J 2 bases; bases outside gene matches: 2. The CDR3 DNA sequence: TGTGCCAGCAGTGAAGCCGGGACAGGGGGAAACTATGGCTACACCTTC. This gives the protein CASSEAGTGGNYGYTF.

The chain employs TRBV10-2 and TRBJ2-7, with 10 bases that match TRBD1. Germline CDR1 and CDR2: WSHSY and SAAADI. The length of the CDR3 is 15 residues. J gave up 5 bases and V 0 bases, and 4 bases lay outside the gene matches. In nucleotides, the CDR3 is TGCGCCAGCAGTGAGTCGGGGACAGGGGTTAACGAGCAGTACTTC. Translating gives CASSESGTGVNEQYF.

This clone occurred once. The V call is TRBV19, the J call TRBJ1-1, with TRBD1 matching 8 bases. With V trimmed by 6 bases and J by 2 bases, 5 bases remained unmatched. CDR1 LNHDA and CDR2 SQIVND come from the germline V gene (reference sequence). The CDR3 runs to 14 residues. The CDR3 is CASSRDRGNTEAFF. CDR3 DNA sequence: TGTGCCAGTAGCCGAGACAGGGGTAACACTGAAGCTTTCTTT.

The chain uses TRBV29-1 and TRBJ2-7; 8 bases map to TRBD1. With 2 bases clipped from V and 6 bases from J, the junction kept 9 bases outside the gene matches. CDR3 length equals 14 residues. Germline CDR1 and CDR2: SQVTM and ANQGSEA. CDR3 DNA: TGCAGCGTTGAACGGGGGACAGGAATGGGCGAGCAGTACTTC. Its protein is CSVERGTGMGEQYF.

The chain recombines TRBV2 with TRBJ2-5, with 8 bases lining up with TRBD2. Germline CDR1 is SNHLY and CDR2 is FYNNEI. The J segment lost 5 bases and the V segment lost 4 bases, leaving 9 bases of the junction unmatched. The CDR3 length is 15 residues. CDR3 region: CASSGGGPGVETQYF. CDR3 in DNA: TGTGCCAGCAGTGGCGGGGGGCCAGGGGTGGAGACCCAGTACTTC.

The V gene is TRBV7-2, the J gene TRBJ2-1, with 9 bases that match TRBD2. The CDR3 is 14 residues long. The germline V gene has CDR1 SGHTA and CDR2 FQGNSA. The V gene end was trimmed by 1 base and the J gene end by 8 bases; junction bases not matched to a gene: 3. The CDR3 region has the DNA TGTGCCAGCAGCTTAGAGAGGACTAGCGATGAGCAGTTCTTC. The encoded protein is CASSLERTSDEQFF.

The V and J genes are TRBV4-3 and TRBJ2-3; 10 bases are shared with TRBD1. Germline CDR1 reads LGHNA; CDR2 reads YSLEER. CDR3 size: 14 residues. J lost 7 bases, V lost 4 bases, and 5 bases had no gene match. CDR3 protein: CASSPRDRGNTQYF. CDR3 nucleotides: TGCGCCAGCAGCCCTCGGGACAGGGGAAATACGCAGTATTTT.

The V gene is TRBV12-1, the J gene TRBJ2-1; the table gives TRBD2 as D, unverified against the DNA. TRBV12-1 is a recognized pseudogene. The CDR3 extends over 17 amino acids. CDR3 sequence: CASSFGTSGKIYNEQFF. CDR3 coding DNA: TGTGCCAGCAGCTTTGGGACTAGCGGGAAAATATACAATGAGCAGTTCTTC.

The chain couples TRBV7-8 to TRBJ2-1, with TRBD2 as a possible D gene (5 bases). V shed 4 bases and J shed 0 bases, with 16 bases lying between them. Germline V gene lookup returns CDR1 SGHVS and CDR2 FQNEAQ. The CDR3 runs 17 residues. Here the CDR3 reads CASSSTPGVSSYNEQFF. In nucleotides, the CDR3 is TGTGCCAGCAGCTCGACCCCCGGGGTGAGCTCCTACAATGAGCAGTTCTTC. Combining the CDR3 with reference TRBV7-8 and TRBJ2-1 gives the whole variable domain GAGVSQSPRYKVAKRGQDVALRCDPISGHVSLFWYQQALGQGPEFLTYFQNEAQLDKSGLPSDRFFAERPEGSVSTLKIQRTQQEDSAVYLCASSSTPGVSSYNEQFFGPGTRLTVL.

The chain employs TRBV7-8 and TRBJ2-7; D may be TRBD2 (5 bases). The CDR3 runs 14 residues. The V gene's germline CDR1 is SGHVS and CDR2 FQNEAQ. The V and J ends lost 5 bases and 3 bases respectively, with 14 bases between them. The CDR3: CASSPYGRDYEQYF. The CDR3 nucleotides are TGTGCCAGCAGCCCATATGGGAGAGACTACGAGCAGTACTTC.

J is TRBJ2-7 and V is TRBV10-3; 7 nucleotides align to TRBD2. Per germline, CDR1 ENHRY and CDR2 SYGVKD. The CDR3 consists of 14 residues. J lost 5 bases, V lost 4 bases, and 8 bases had no gene match. The CDR3 sequence: CAISGAGSRHEQYF. The CDR3 DNA reads TGTGCCATCAGTGGAGCGGGGAGCCGCCACGAGCAGTACTTC.

This clone has only a few counts. The chain is built from TRBV7-6 and TRBJ2-1; D unresolved. Looked up from germline, CDR1 is SGHVS and CDR2 is FNYEAQ. The V end lost 5 bases, the J end lost 0 bases, and 5 bases lay between the germline ends. The CDR3 sequence is 13 residues long. CDR3: CASSLSSYNEQFF. The DNA for the CDR3 is TGTGCCAGCAGCCTAAGCTCCTACAATGAGCAGTTCTTC.

The chain recombines TRBV4-2 with TRBJ1-3; a possible D gene is TRBD1 (6 bases). Germline CDR1 and CDR2: LGHNA and YNFKEQ. The CDR3 length is 16 residues. The germline V and J ends were trimmed by 3 bases and 6 bases, with 18 bases remaining between them. CDR3 loop: CASSQGVGGGENTIYF. The DNA of the CDR3 is TGTGCCAGCAGCCAGGGAGTAGGGGGGGGCGAAAACACCATATATTTT.

The chain couples TRBV5-6 to TRBJ2-7; unclear D gene. Germline-derived CDR1 and CDR2 are SGHDT and YYEEEE. V was trimmed by 4 bases and J by 2 bases, leaving 16 bases between them. This CDR3 has 15 residues. CDR3 nucleotide sequence: TGTGCCAGCAGCCCTCCCCCGCCCCGGGCCTACGAGCAGTACTTC. The encoded protein is CASSPPPPRAYEQYF.